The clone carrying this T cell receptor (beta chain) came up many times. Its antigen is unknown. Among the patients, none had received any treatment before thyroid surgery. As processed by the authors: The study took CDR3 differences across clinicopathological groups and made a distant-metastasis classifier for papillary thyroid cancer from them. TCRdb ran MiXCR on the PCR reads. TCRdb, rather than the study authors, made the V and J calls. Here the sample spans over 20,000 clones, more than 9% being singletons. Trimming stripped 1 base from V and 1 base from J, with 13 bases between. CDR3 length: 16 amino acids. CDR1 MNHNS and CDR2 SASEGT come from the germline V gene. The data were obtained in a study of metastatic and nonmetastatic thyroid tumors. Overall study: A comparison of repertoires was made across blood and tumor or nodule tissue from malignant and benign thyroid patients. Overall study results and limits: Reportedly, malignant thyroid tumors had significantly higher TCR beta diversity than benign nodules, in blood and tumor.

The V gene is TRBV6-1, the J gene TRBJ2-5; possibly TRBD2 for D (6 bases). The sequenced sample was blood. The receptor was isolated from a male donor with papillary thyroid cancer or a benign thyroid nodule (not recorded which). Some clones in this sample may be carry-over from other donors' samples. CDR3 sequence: CASSEEVAAIQETQYF. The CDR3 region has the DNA TGTGCCAGCAGTGAAGAAGTAGCGGCTATCCAAGAGACCCAGTACTTC.